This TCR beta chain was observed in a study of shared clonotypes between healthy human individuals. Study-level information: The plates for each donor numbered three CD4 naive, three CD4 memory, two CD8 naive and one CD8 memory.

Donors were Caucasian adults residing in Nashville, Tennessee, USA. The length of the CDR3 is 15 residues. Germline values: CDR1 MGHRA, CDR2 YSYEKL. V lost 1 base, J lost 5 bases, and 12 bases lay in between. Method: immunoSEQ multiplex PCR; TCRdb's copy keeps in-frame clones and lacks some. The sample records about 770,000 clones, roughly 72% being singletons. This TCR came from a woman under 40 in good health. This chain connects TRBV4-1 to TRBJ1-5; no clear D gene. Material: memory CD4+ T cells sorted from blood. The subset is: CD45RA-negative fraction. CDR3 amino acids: CASSQGPSPHQPQHF. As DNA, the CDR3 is TGCGCCAGCAGCCAAGGACCCTCTCCCCATCAGCCCCAGCATTTT.